Below are 12 T cell receptor beta chains sequenced from a single sample in a study of beta chain features in type 1 diabetes. TCRB transcripts that were expressed got sequenced, as all of the isolated RNA had been reverse transcribed. Sequenced by immunoSEQ multiplex PCR; TCRdb stores in-frame clones only, minus some. The sample records about 150,000 clones, around 10% being singletons. Sequenced: central memory CD4+ T cells from blood. All receptors come from a man younger than 35 in good health.

The chain recombines TRBV30 with TRBJ1-5; 10 nucleotides agree with TRBD1. J gave up 4 bases and V 4 bases, and 7 bases lay outside the gene matches. CDR1 is GTSNPN and CDR2 is SVGIG in the germline V gene (reference sequence). CDR3 size: 15 residues. The CDR3 sequence: CAWTVRGQGNQPQHF. The CDR3 DNA is TGTGCCTGGACGGTAAGGGGACAGGGGAATCAGCCCCAGCATTTT.

V and J are TRBV9 and TRBJ1-5; no clear D gene. Per the germline V gene, CDR1 is SGDLS and CDR2 is YYNGEE. The ends were cut back, 0 bases at V and 0 bases at J, with 19 bases in the middle. The CDR3 is 19 amino acids. The CDR3 bases are TGTGCCAGCAGCGTAGACTTTTTGGAGAAAGGATATAGCAATCAGCCCCAGCATTTT. This gives the protein CASSVDFLEKGYSNQPQHF. The full variable domain, rest sourced from reference TRBV9 and TRBJ1-5, is DSGVTQTPKHLITATGQRVTLRCSPRSGDLSVYWYQQSLDQGLQFLIQYYNGEERAKGNILERFSAQQFPDLHSELNLSSLELGDSALYFCASSVDFLEKGYSNQPQHFGDGTRLSIL.

This clone came up a few times. The V call is TRBV6-5, the J call TRBJ2-7; D is unclear. In germline, CDR1 is MNHEY, CDR2 SVGAGI. This CDR3 contains 14 residues. V lost 8 bases to trimming and J lost 1 base, with 15 bases between them. The CDR3 sequence: CASGRDWKSYEQYF. CDR3 DNA sequence: TGTGCCAGCGGTAGAGATTGGAAATCCTACGAGCAGTACTTC.

This clone was picked up a small number of times. The genes are TRBV5-1 and TRBJ2-6; TRBD1 might be the D (5 bases). Germline V gives CDR1 SGHRS, CDR2 YFSETQ. V lost 1 base and J lost 0, with 11 bases in between. The CDR3 has 17 residues. CDR3 nucleotide sequence: TGCGCCAGCAGCTTGAACCCCACAGGCTCTGGGGCCAACGTCCTGACTTTC. The encoded protein is CASSLNPTGSGANVLTF. The full variable domain, with the rest looked up from reference TRBV5-1 and TRBJ2-6, is KAGVTQTPRYLIKTRGQQVTLSCSPISGHRSVSWYQQTPGQGLQFLFEYFSETQRNKGNFPGRFSGRQFSNSRSEMNVSTLELGDSALYLCASSLNPTGSGANVLTFGAGSRLTVL.

The chain carries TRBV29-1 and TRBJ1-5; 9 bases are a match to TRBD1. The CDR3 totals 14 residues. The junction had 9 bases not matched to a gene; V was cut back by 6 bases and J by 6 bases. Germline CDR1 reads SQVTM; CDR2 reads ANQGSEA. CDR3 nucleotide sequence: TGCAGCGTCGCCACGGGACAGGGTGGTCAGCCCCAGCATTTT. Translated: CSVATGQGGQPQHF.

In this sample, this clone turned up a few times. V usage is TRBV27 and J usage is TRBJ1-5, with D possibly being TRBD1 (6 bases). Germline V CDR1 and CDR2: MNHEY, SMNVEV (reference sequence). This CDR3 comprises 14 residues. Deletions cut 5 bases from V and 5 bases from J, with 13 bases between. CDR3 coding DNA: TGTGCCAGCAGTCCCCGGGGGGCGTATCAGCCCCAGCATTTT. It yields the protein CASSPRGAYQPQHF.

This clone was seen a handful of times. The chain has TRBV7-2 and TRBJ2-3; D is tentatively TRBD1 or TRBD2 (6 bases each). V was pared by 10 bases and J by 5 bases, with 16 bases between. This CDR3 has 13 residues. Germline V gene data show CDR1 as SGHTA and CDR2 as FQGNSA. The CDR3 here is CATKKGGVDTQYF. In DNA, the CDR3 is TGTGCCACCAAGAAGGGGGGCGTAGATACGCAGTATTTT.

The chain uses TRBV27 and TRBJ1-1, with D tentatively TRBD1 (6 bases). Germline V gene data show CDR1 as MNHEY and CDR2 as SMNVEV (reference sequence). The ends were cut back, 6 bases at V and 0 bases at J, with 8 bases in the middle. The CDR3 totals 13 residues. This CDR3 is CASRTGVNTEAFF. The CDR3 DNA reads TGTGCCAGCAGGACAGGAGTGAACACTGAAGCTTTCTTT.

The gene calls are TRBV30 and TRBJ1-5; D is ambiguous. The CDR3 sequence is 13 residues long. The germline gives CDR1 GTSNPN, CDR2 SVGIG (reference sequence). V lost 4 bases to trimming and J lost 0 bases, with 7 bases between them. The chain's CDR3 is CAWTPNSNQPQHF. The CDR3 nucleotides are TGTGCCTGGACCCCTAATAGCAATCAGCCCCAGCATTTT.

This chain joins TRBV29-1 and TRBJ1-4; the D is unclear. Germline assignment: CDR1 SQVTM and CDR2 ANQGSEA. This CDR3 region has 13 residues. The germline V and J ends were trimmed by 7 bases and 3 bases, with 12 bases remaining between them. The CDR3 DNA reads TGCAGCGCCCTAGGGCAGTCTAATGAAAAACTGTTTTTT. This codes for CSALGQSNEKLFF.

For the CDR3, the DNA is TGTGCCATCAGTGGGACAGTCAGATTCTCCTACGAGCAGTACTTC. Residues: CAISGTVRFSYEQYF. The chain couples TRBV10-3 to TRBJ2-7, with D perhaps matching TRBD1 (6 bases). Germline V CDR1 and CDR2: ENHRY, SYGVKD. CDR3 length: 15 residues. Trimming took 4 bases from V and 0 from J, leaving 13 bases between them.

This clone was found a few times. This chain links TRBV7-2 with TRBJ2-2, with 7 bases fitting TRBD1. Germline CDR1 is SGHTA and CDR2 is FQGNSA. CDR3 length: 15 residues. V lost 5 bases to trimming and J lost 7 bases; unmatched junction nucleotides: 10. In DNA, the CDR3 is TGTGCCAGCAGCACCAGGACAGGATCCCACGGGGAGCTGTTTTTT. Translation: CASSTRTGSHGELFF.